Detailed here is one T cell receptor (beta chain). Its cognate antigen is unknown. Patients were ineligible given autoimmune disease history or systemic immunosuppression. The record originates from a study of OX40 agonist ivuxolimab in advanced cancers. Study-level points and caveats: It was not determined which antigens were specifically recognized by the peripheral T cells that had undergone clonal expansion.

CDR1 is GTSNPN and CDR2 is SVGIG in the germline V gene (reference sequence). The CDR3 is 17 residues long. The ends lost 3 bases at V and 0 bases at J; junction bases unmatched: 10. Using immunoSEQ multiplex PCR, the repertoire was profiled, and TCRdb retains in-frame clones only, with some absent. The table has 60,000 or so clones, about four fifths seen once; the top ten hold around 4.5%. The chain couples TRBV30 to TRBJ2-7; 11 bases align to TRBD1. The receptor was isolated from an adult with an advanced solid tumor such as melanoma, head and neck, liver or kidney cancer. Sequenced material: CD4+ or CD8+ T cells sorted from blood, taken in a trial of the OX40 agonist ivuxolimab. The CDR3 region is CAWSTPGQGESSYEQYF. The CDR3 region has the DNA TGTGCCTGGAGCACACCGGGACAGGGGGAGAGCTCCTACGAGCAGTACTTC. Using reference TRBV30 and TRBJ2-7 for the parts outside the CDR3, the full variable domain is SQTIHQWPATLVQPVGSPLSLECTVEGTSNPNLYWYRQAAGRGLQLLFYSVGIGQISSEVPQNLSASRPQDRQFILSSKKLLLSDSGFYLCAWSTPGQGESSYEQYFGPGTRLTVT.